Below are 27 T cell receptor beta chains sequenced from a single sample in a study of tumor and adjacent non-tumor tissue in lung cancer. TCRbeta libraries were built with three rounds of nested PCR, modified from ARM-PCR. TCRdb itself ran the multiplex PCR reads through MiXCR, one entry per CDR3 protein. The repertoire holds some 200,000 distinct CDR3 sequences, 60% to 75% seen once, with around 25% in the top ten. The template was RNA from unsorted bulk tissue. Source material: lung tumor tissue. These receptors were collected from a man aged 60-69 years with non-small cell lung cancer.

The J gene is TRBJ1-6, the V gene TRBV6-5, with 8 bases identical to TRBD1. V dropped 6 bases and J dropped 11; count of bases not matched to a gene: 18. The CDR3 loop spans 17 amino acids. Looked up from germline, CDR1 is MNHEY and CDR2 is SVGAGI. This chain's CDR3 is CASSPGTGVWVVTPLHF. CDR3 sequence (DNA): TGTGCCAGCAGCCCCGGGACAGGTGTCTGGGTGGTTACACCCCTCCACTTT.

Points on this clonotype: A much larger clone sits a single nucleotide away, making a read error possible. The rearrangement links TRBV20-1 to TRBJ2-1; D possibly corresponds to TRBD1 (5 bases). Germline CDR1 reads DFQATT; CDR2 reads SNEGSKA (reference sequence). V was cut by 3 bases and J by 0 bases, with 12 bases left in between. The CDR3 runs to 15 residues. The CDR3 DNA is TGCAGTGCTAGCCCCAGGGTCGTCTCCTACAATGAGCAGTTCTTC. Protein: CSASPRVVSYNEQFF.

In the case of this clonotype: This is likely a read error, given that the CDR3 carries no conserved phenylalanine or tryptophan at its end. The chain has TRBV29-1 and TRBJ2-2; 10 bases are a match to TRBD1. Germline V gives CDR1 SQVTM, CDR2 ANQGSEA. The CDR3 consists of 13 residues. The CDR3 here is CSARTGGPRELFS. The CDR3 nucleotides are TGTAGCGCTCGGACAGGGGGGCCGAGGGAGCTGTTTTCT.

A word on this clonotype: This may come from a read error, since a much larger clone is one base off. J is TRBJ2-1 and V is TRBV12-3 or TRBV12-4; 8 bases align to TRBD1. CDR3 length: 13 amino acids. The J segment lost 10 bases and the V segment lost 8 bases, leaving 10 bases of the junction unmatched. The CDR3 spells CASGSRQGNEQFF. Written as DNA, the CDR3 is TGTGCCAGCGGGTCAAGACAGGGGAACGAGCAGTTCTTC.

The J gene is TRBJ2-7, the V gene TRBV11-2, with D uncertain. This CDR3 is 11 amino acids long. Germline CDR1 is SGHAT and CDR2 is FQNNGV. The V gene lost 5 bases and the J gene lost 9 bases, with 11 bases spanning the gap. The DNA of the CDR3 is TGTGCCAGCAGCCGCGACTTGGGGCAGTACTTC. Its protein product is CASSRDLGQYF.

On this clonotype itself: A junction end diverges from the germline sequence, so it may reflect a read error. This chain links TRBV11-3 with TRBJ2-7, with D possibly matching TRBD2 (5 bases). Germline-derived CDR1 and CDR2 are SGHNT and YENEEA. This CDR3 has 15 amino acids. CDR3 bases: TGTGTCAGCAGTCCCGGGCCGGGGAAAAAGAACGAGCAGTACTTC. Translation: CVSSPGPGKKNEQYF.

A remark on this clonotype: It may be a read error: a sequence one base away is much more abundant. The chain recombines TRBV20-1 with TRBJ2-5; maybe TRBD2 (6 bases). Per the germline V gene, CDR1 is DFQATT and CDR2 is SNEGSKA (reference sequence). This CDR3 has 13 amino acids. The CDR3 DNA follows: TGCAGTGATAGAGATCGCGGGGATGTGACCCAGTACTTC. It encodes CSDRDRGDVTQYF.

In regard to this clonotype: It may be a read error: a sequence one base away is much more abundant. The rearrangement links TRBV20-1 to TRBJ2-7, with D possibly matching TRBD1 (6 bases). The CDR3 is 15 amino acids. Germline CDR1 is DFQATT and CDR2 is SNEGSKA (reference sequence). Here the CDR3 reads CSTRDPRDTGYEQYF. In DNA, the CDR3 is TGCAGTACTAGAGATCCAAGGGACACAGGATACGAGCAGTACTTC.

This clonotype was observed many times. This rearrangement joins TRBV11-2 to TRBJ2-7; 9 nucleotides agree with TRBD2. Germline CDR1 SGHAT, CDR2 FQNNGV. With 1 base clipped from V and 0 bases from J, the junction kept 1 base outside the gene matches. The CDR3 has 15 residues. As DNA, the CDR3 is TGTGCCAGCAGCTTAGGACTAGCGGACTCCTACGAGCAGTACTTC. Translation gives CASSLGLADSYEQYF.

The rearrangement links TRBV5-4 to TRBJ2-1, with 7 bases matching TRBD2. CDR3 length: 15 amino acids. Germline V gives CDR1 SGHNT, CDR2 YYREEE (reference sequence). J lost 3 bases, V lost 4 bases, and 7 bases had no gene match. The CDR3 DNA follows: TGTGCCAGCAGCACCGGACTAGAAGTCTACAATGAGCAGTTCTTC. Protein sequence: CASSTGLEVYNEQFF.

Points on this clonotype: The conserved phenylalanine or tryptophan is not found at the CDR3 terminus, so this likely reflects a read error. It is unclear where the CDR3 begins or ends on the DNA, so no DNA is shown, and the CDR3 is as TCRdb lists it. V gene TRBV11-2 combines with J gene TRBJ2-5; TRBD1, the table's D call, lacks a check against the DNA. Per germline, CDR1 SGHAT and CDR2 FQNNGV. Inclusive of both ends, the CDR3 amounts to 16 amino acids. This CDR3 is CPSSSTMGGPKETQYY.

A few counts support this clonotype. This may arise from a read error, as a much more abundant clone is one base away. This rearrangement joins TRBV11-3 to TRBJ2-7; D gene uncertain. Germline CDR1 reads SGHNT; CDR2 reads YENEEA. The CDR3 is made up of 14 amino acids. With 10 bases removed from V and 6 bases from J, the gap between germline ends came to 22 bases. Written as DNA, the CDR3 is TGTGCCAACAGAGCCTCCGGGCCCCAGAGCGAGCAGTACTTC. This translates into CANRASGPQSEQYF.

Of note for this clonotype: At one boundary the junction diverges from the germline segment, which might be a read error. The chain employs TRBV20-1 and TRBJ1-2, with 8 nucleotides matching TRBD1. The CDR3 sequence is 14 residues long. Germline V CDR1 and CDR2: DFQATT, SNEGSKA (reference sequence). The CDR3 DNA sequence: TGCAGTGCCAGCCCGACAGGGGTGGATAGTGGCTACATCTTC. Residues: CSASPTGVDSGYIF.

In the case of this clonotype: Being one base from a much bigger clone, this may be a read error. The chain carries TRBV10-1 and TRBJ2-1; TRBD2 might be the D (5 bases). Germline V gene data show CDR1 as WNHNN and CDR2 as SYGVQD (reference sequence). The CDR3 totals 13 residues. The CDR3 DNA follows: TGCGCCGGCAGTGAGGGCTCCTACAATGAGCAGTTCTTC. Its protein product is CAGSEGSYNEQFF.

As to this clonotype: Relative to the germline gene, one junction end is altered; a read error may explain this. The chain has TRBV11-2 and TRBJ2-6, with 7 positions matching TRBD1. This CDR3 has 19 amino acids. Looked up from germline, CDR1 is SGHAT and CDR2 is FQNNGV. The CDR3 DNA follows: TGTGCGAGCAGCTTGGTTCCAAAGGACAGGCCCTCTGGGGCCGACGTCCTGACTTTC. Protein: CASSLVPKDRPSGADVLTF.

On this clonotype itself: One end of the junction fails to match germline, which may point to a read error. This chain uses TRBV6-5 with TRBJ1-4, with D possibly matching TRBD1 (5 bases). This CDR3 spans 14 amino acids. Germline-derived CDR1 and CDR2 are MNHEY and SVGAGI. The CDR3 DNA is TGTGCCAGCAGTATGACACCGGCGGGGGAAAGACTGTTTTTT. Encoded protein: CASSMTPAGERLFF.

J is TRBJ2-1 and V is TRBV11-2, with D possibly TRBD2 on 7 matching bases. CDR1 is SGHAT, CDR2 FQNNGV, per germline. This CDR3 contains 20 residues. Trimming removed 1 base at V and 5 bases at J, with 27 bases between. CDR3 bases: TGTGCCAGCAGCTTAGGAGGGGGAAACTGGCGGGAGATAATCGACAATGAGCAGTTCTTC. Translated: CASSLGGGNWREIIDNEQFF.

This clonotype was seen a few times. The J gene is TRBJ2-5, the V gene TRBV4-2, with 10 bases aligning to TRBD2. CDR1 is LGHNA and CDR2 is YNFKEQ in the germline V gene. The CDR3 runs 17 residues. V shed 3 bases, J shed 2 bases, and the junction held 9 bases outside the gene matches. CDR3 bases: TGTGCCAGCAGCCAGGTAGCGGGAGGAAACTCTCAAGAGACCCAGTACTTC. Protein product: CASSQVAGGNSQETQYF.

The V and J genes are TRBV6-1 and TRBJ2-5; D is uncertain. The V gene's germline CDR1 is MNHNS and CDR2 SASEGT. CDR3 length: 11 residues. V was cut by 10 bases and J by 5 bases, with 11 bases left in between. The CDR3 nucleotides read TGTGCCAACATAAGTCCTGAGACCCAGTACTTC. It encodes CANISPETQYF.

The CDR3 sequence: CASSPSQDNYGYTF. Here the CDR3 DNA reads TGTGCCAGCTCACCATCTCAGGACAACTATGGCTACACCTTC. V is TRBV18 and J is TRBJ1-2, with no clear D. V was trimmed by 2 bases and J by 2 bases, leaving 9 bases between them. The CDR3 is 14 residues long. In germline, CDR1 is KGHSH, CDR2 LQKENI.

The rearrangement links TRBV12-3 or TRBV12-4 to TRBJ1-2, with 7 nucleotides matching TRBD1. The CDR3 contains 14 residues. V dropped 6 bases and J dropped 5; count of bases not matched to a gene: 9. Here the CDR3 DNA reads TGTGCCAGCAGGAAGGGACAGAATTCATATGGCTACACCTTC. Encoded protein: CASRKGQNSYGYTF.

This clonotype was counted only a few times. The germline gene is not matched at one end of the junction; a read error may be the cause. The V and J genes are TRBV20-1 and TRBJ2-1; 8 bases align to TRBD2. The V gene's germline CDR1 is DFQATT and CDR2 SNEGSKA (reference sequence). The CDR3 contains 15 residues. CDR3 in amino acids: CSADGTSGSGNEQSF. The CDR3 region has the DNA TGCAGTGCCGACGGGACTAGTGGGAGTGGCAATGAGCAGTCCTTC.

On this clonotype: This sequence may be a read error, since a much larger clone differs from it by one base. V gene TRBV6-5 combines with J gene TRBJ1-2; D not certain. This CDR3 has 13 amino acids. In germline, CDR1 is MNHEY, CDR2 SVGAGI. This CDR3 is CASSYEFSYGYAF. The DNA for the CDR3 is TGTGCCAGCAGTTACGAGTTTTCCTATGGCTACGCCTTC.

The chain is built from TRBV12-3 or TRBV12-4 and TRBJ2-7; 10 nucleotides line up with TRBD1. Trimming at V came to 4 bases and at J to 3 bases, leaving 9 bases not matched to a gene. The CDR3 is 16 amino acids. For the CDR3, the DNA is TGTGCCAGCAGTTACGACCCGGGACAGGGGAACTACGAGCAGTACTTC. Encoded protein: CASSYDPGQGNYEQYF.

For this clonotype: An end of the junction differs from the germline gene, which may be a read error. V gene TRBV2 combines with J gene TRBJ1-1; D unclear. Germline CDR1 reads SNHLY; CDR2 reads FYNNEI. CDR3 length: 13 amino acids. CDR3 residues: CASSGSGNIEAFF. CDR3 DNA sequence: TGTGCCAGCAGTGGCAGCGGGAACATTGAAGCTTTCTTT.

Comment on this clonotype: A read error may explain this, as a much larger clone is one base away. The chain joins TRBV20-1 to TRBJ2-4; D call uncertain. Germline assignment: CDR1 DFQATT and CDR2 SNEGSKA (reference sequence). The CDR3 has 14 residues. V gave up 4 bases and J gave up 2 bases, with 12 bases separating them. The CDR3 here is CSATQAFPKNIQYF. In nucleotides, the CDR3 is TGCAGTGCTACCCAGGCGTTCCCCAAAAACATTCAGTACTTC.

A remark on this clonotype: Given a much more abundant clone one base away, this may be a read error. Because the CDR3's place on the DNA is in doubt, the DNA is left out and the CDR3 is given as listed by TCRdb. V gene TRBV20-1 combines with J gene TRBJ2-2; no check of the table's D call, TRBD1, against the DNA was made. Both ends counted, the CDR3 spans 15 residues. Germline V gene data show CDR1 as DFQATT and CDR2 as SNEGSKA (reference sequence). The CDR3 reads CSARVGQGATGELLF.